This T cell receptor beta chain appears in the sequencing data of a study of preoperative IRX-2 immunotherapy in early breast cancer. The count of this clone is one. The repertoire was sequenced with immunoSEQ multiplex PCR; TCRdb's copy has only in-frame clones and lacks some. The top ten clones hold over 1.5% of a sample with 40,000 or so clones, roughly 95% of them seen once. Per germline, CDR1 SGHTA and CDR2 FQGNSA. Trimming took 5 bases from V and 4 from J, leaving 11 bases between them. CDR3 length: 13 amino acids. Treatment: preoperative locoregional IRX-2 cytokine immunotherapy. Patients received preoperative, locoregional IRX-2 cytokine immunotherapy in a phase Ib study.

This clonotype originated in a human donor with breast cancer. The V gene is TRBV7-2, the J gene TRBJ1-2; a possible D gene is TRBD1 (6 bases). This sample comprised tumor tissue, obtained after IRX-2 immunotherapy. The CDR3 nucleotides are TGTGCCAGCAGCCCCGGGACAAGCTATGGCTACACCTTC. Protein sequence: CASSPGTSYGYTF.